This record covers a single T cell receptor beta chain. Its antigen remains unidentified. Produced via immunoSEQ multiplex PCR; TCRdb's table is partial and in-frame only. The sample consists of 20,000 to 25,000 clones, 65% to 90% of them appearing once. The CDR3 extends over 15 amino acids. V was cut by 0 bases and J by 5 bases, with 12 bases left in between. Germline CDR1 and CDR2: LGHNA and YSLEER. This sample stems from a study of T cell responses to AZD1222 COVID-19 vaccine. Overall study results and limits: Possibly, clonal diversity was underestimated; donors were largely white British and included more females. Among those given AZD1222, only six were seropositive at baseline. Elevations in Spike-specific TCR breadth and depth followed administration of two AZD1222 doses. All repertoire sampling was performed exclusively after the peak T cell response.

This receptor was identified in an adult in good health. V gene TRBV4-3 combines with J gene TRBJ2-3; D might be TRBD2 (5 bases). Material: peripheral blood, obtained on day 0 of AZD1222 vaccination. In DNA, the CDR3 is TGCGCCAGCAGCCAAGATTGGAGGATCGGAGATACGCAGTATTTT. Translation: CASSQDWRIGDTQYF.